This TCR beta chain is from a study of cytomegalovirus exposure and HLA in healthy donors. PCR was performed using 60 Vbeta and 13 Jbeta primers. Per the original data handling: An analysis that came later counted 80 million or so unique TCR beta chains, about 10 million shared. Profiled with immunoSEQ multiplex PCR; TCRdb holds only in-frame clones, not every one. From that table come the V and J calls and clone size; the DNA was used to work out D and trimming. Altogether approximately 100,000 clones are present, about 78% being singletons, with the ten largest covering about 4%. With respect to this clone: What it recognizes is unknown.

Findings and caveats of the study: Links to common viral pathogens appeared, in a later analysis, for several of the most significant clusters. In a later analysis, productive TCRs from donors in an Asian-associated ancestry cluster reportedly carried fewer N-insertions than the cohort mean.

The CDR3 extends over 17 amino acids. V lost 3 bases, J lost 1 base, and 10 bases stayed unmatched. Germline V gene sequence: CDR1 SGDLS, CDR2 YYNGEE. This TCR derives from a woman aged 40 to 49 in good health and CMV-seropositive. The specimen sequenced was PBMCs. The V and J genes are TRBV9 and TRBJ1-3; 7 positions agree with TRBD1. The CDR3 DNA sequence: TGTGCCAGCAGCGCCAGGGACAGTCTCGCATCTGGAAACACCATATATTTT. It yields the protein CASSARDSLASGNTIYF.